The rows below give T cell receptor beta chains drawn from one sample of a study of long-term antiretroviral therapy in people with HIV. Sequenced by immunoSEQ multiplex PCR; TCRdb stores in-frame clones only, minus some. The sample contains under 30,000 clones, approximately 80% of which appear only once. The material sequenced was unsorted PBMCs, taken at the start of antiretroviral therapy, before treatment. The source of these receptors is a woman in her late teens or twenties with HIV. Each CDR3 is given with its conserved first and last residue. A D gene is named only where the DNA matches it firmly. Part of the rows lack a size; the others show once, few, many or a class for expanded clones.

TRBD2 | TRBJ2-3 | TRBV11-1 | - | TGTGCCAGCAGCTCCTCGAATAGGGAGGGGACAGATACGCAGTATTTT | CASSSSNREGTDTQYF
- | TRBJ1-1 | TRBV5-6 | - | TGTGCCAGCAGCTTGGACTCTACTGAAGCTTTCTTT | CASSLDSTEAFF
- | TRBJ1-2 | TRBV5-1 | - | TGCGCCAGCAGCTTGAATGGGAACTATGGCTACACCTTC | CASSLNGNYGYTF
- | TRBJ2-3 | TRBV9 | - | TGTGCCAGCAGCGTAGTGGGCGGGGGCCGCACAGATACGCAGTATTTT | CASSVVGGGRTDTQYF
- | TRBJ1-4 | TRBV21-1 | - | TGTGCCAGCAGCAAACTACAGGGAAAACTGTTTTTT | CASSKLQGKLFF
TRBD2 | TRBJ2-3 | TRBV11-2 | - | TGTGCCAGCAGGCCGACTAGCGGGTACACAGATACGCAGTATTTT | CASRPTSGYTDTQYF
TRBD1 | TRBJ2-7 | TRBV27 | - | TGTGCCAGCAGATCCGGGACAGAGACCTACGAGCAGTACTTC | CASRSGTETYEQYF
- | TRBJ1-2 | TRBV7-6 | few | - | CASSLVIFGAGAEGYTF
TRBD1 | TRBJ1-1 | TRBV25-1 | - | TGTGCCAGCAGTGGACAGGGGAGGGACACTGAAGCTTTCTTT | CASSGQGRDTEAFF
- | TRBJ2-3 | TRBV13 | once | TGTGCCAGCAGCTTCCCCACAGATACGCAGTATTTT | CASSFPTDTQYF
TRBD1 | TRBJ2-7 | TRBV5-4 | - | TGTGCCAGCAGCTTTAAGGGGGCCGACGAGCAGTACTTC | CASSFKGADEQYF
TRBD1 | TRBJ2-5 | TRBV27 | - | TGTGCCAGCAGTTCGACAGGGCGGGTGACCCAGTACTTC | CASSSTGRVTQYF
TRBD2 | TRBJ2-7 | TRBV2 | - | TGTGCCAGCAAACGGACTAGCGGGAGAGGGTACGAGCAGTACTTC | CASKRTSGRGYEQYF
- | TRBJ1-3 | TRBV5-6 | - | TGTGCCAGCAGCTTCCAACCCCGGGGACTTTACTCTGGAAACACCATATATTTT | CASSFQPRGLYSGNTIYF
- | TRBJ1-4 | TRBV27 | - | TGTGCCAGCAGTTATGGGTTTGGGGATGAAAAACTGTTTTTT | CASSYGFGDEKLFF
- | TRBJ1-6 | TRBV9 | medium-sized | TGTGCCAGCAGCGTGGGGACTCCGAATTCACCCCTCCACTTT | CASSVGTPNSPLHF
- | TRBJ1-2 | TRBV28 | - | TGTGCCAGCAGTTTGGCTACCGACGTCTTAAACTATGGCTACACCTTC | CASSLATDVLNYGYTF
TRBD1 | TRBJ2-7 | TRBV7-9 | large | TGTGCCAGCAGCCACCAGATGGGGACAGGGAGGTACGAGCAGTACTTC | CASSHQMGTGRYEQYF
- | TRBJ2-3 | TRBV9 | - | TGTGCCAGCAGCGTCGCGGGTACCCGCTCTACAGATACGCAGTATTTT | CASSVAGTRSTDTQYF
- | TRBJ2-1 | TRBV10-1 | - | TGCGCCAGCAGTGAAGTGGTCTACAATGAGCAGTTCTTC | CASSEVVYNEQFF
- | TRBJ1-1 | TRBV5-1 | once | TGCGCCAGCAGCTTGGTTGTACTGGGGGGGGTAGGTGAAGCTTTCTTT | CASSLVVLGGVGEAFF
TRBD1 | TRBJ1-4 | TRBV27 | - | TGTGCCAGCAGTTTCCAGGGGGGGAAACTGTTTTTT | CASSFQGGKLFF
- | TRBJ1-4 | TRBV4-3 | - | TGCGCCAGCAGCCAAGGGTCGACAGCTTCTAATGAAAAACTGTTTTTT | CASSQGSTASNEKLFF
- | TRBJ1-2 | TRBV6-1 | - | TGTGCCAGCAGAGAAAATCGGGACACTCTATATGGCTACACCTTC | CASRENRDTLYGYTF
TRBD1 | TRBJ2-7 | TRBV6-6 | - | TGTGCCAGCAGTACTCAGGGACAGGGGTTATACGAGCAGTACTTC | CASSTQGQGLYEQYF
TRBD2 | TRBJ2-7 | TRBV7-6 | - | TGTGCCAGCAGCTCCGCCGCGGGCGGGGGGGGTAGCTCCTACGAGCAGTACTTC | CASSSAAGGGGSSYEQYF
- | TRBJ2-7 | TRBV7-9 | medium-sized | TGTGCCAGCAGCTTAGCAGGGGGTTCCGACGAGCAGTACTTC | CASSLAGGSDEQYF
- | TRBJ1-1 | TRBV29-1 | - | TGCAGCGTCGTCTTTAACACTGAAGCTTTCTTT | CSVVFNTEAFF
- | TRBJ2-7 | TRBV7-8 | - | TGTGCCAGCAGCTTAGCAGCGGGGACAAACTACGAGCAGTACTTC | CASSLAAGTNYEQYF
- | TRBJ2-7 | TRBV28 | - | TGTGCCAGCACCCCTGTGGGGGCGGGACGCCAGACTGGAGAGCAGTACTTC | CASTPVGAGRQTGEQYF
- | TRBJ1-4 | TRBV6-6 | - | TGTGCCAGCAGTTACTCGATAGGGGATAATGAAAAACTGTTTTTT | CASSYSIGDNEKLFF
- | TRBJ1-4 | TRBV5-6 | - | TGTGCCAGCAGCTCCAGTACCTATTTTCAGACGGAAAAACTGTTTTTT | CASSSSTYFQTEKLFF
- | TRBJ2-6 | TRBV7-3 | - | TGTGCCAGCAGCTTACAGGGAGCTATCGGGTCTGGGGCCAACGTCCTGACTTTC | CASSLQGAIGSGANVLTF
TRBD1 | TRBJ1-5 | TRBV7-8 | - | TGTGCCAGCAGCTTAGGGACAGGGGCGCCCCAGCATTTT | CASSLGTGAPQHF
- | TRBJ1-2 | TRBV2 | - | TGTGCCAGCAGTGAACTGAGCTCCGCTAACTATGGCTACACCTTC | CASSELSSANYGYTF
- | TRBJ2-7 | TRBV18 | - | TGTGCCAGCTCCCCCGGGGACGAGCAGTACTTC | CASSPGDEQYF
TRBD1 | TRBJ2-3 | TRBV9 | - | TGTGCCAGCAGCGTAGCTTCAGGGGGCGCAGAGTATTTT | CASSVASGGAEYF
- | TRBJ1-1 | TRBV9 | few | TGTGCCAGCAGCTACCGGACAGAAAACACTGAAGCTTTCTTT | CASSYRTENTEAFF
- | TRBJ1-2 | TRBV2 | - | TGTGCCAGCAGTGAATCTCGGGGCGCGCTCGATGGCTACACCTTC | CASSESRGALDGYTF
TRBD1 | TRBJ2-1 | TRBV27 | - | TGTGCCAGCAGACCGGGACAGGGGCTTCTCAGGGAGTTCTTC | CASRPGQGLLREFF
TRBD1 | TRBJ1-5 | TRBV28 | - | TGTGCCAGCAGTGGGGACAGGGAGGTAAATCAGCCCCAGCATTTT | CASSGDREVNQPQHF
- | TRBJ1-5 | TRBV4-2 | - | TGTGCCAGCAGCCAATTCGGCAATCAGCCCCAGCATTTT | CASSQFGNQPQHF
- | TRBJ2-2 | TRBV4-3 | - | TGCGCCAGCAGCCCGAATCTATACTCAAGTAGGACCGGGGAGCTGTTTTTT | CASSPNLYSSRTGELFF
- | TRBJ1-1 | TRBV14 | - | TGTGCCAGCAGCCAAGATTGGGGCAGGGACACTGAAGCTTTCTTT | CASSQDWGRDTEAFF
TRBD2 | TRBJ2-7 | TRBV5-1 | - | TGCGCCAGCAGCTCAGGGACTAGTAACCCCCACGAGCAGTACTTC | CASSSGTSNPHEQYF
TRBD2 | TRBJ2-1 | TRBV7-6 | - | TGTGCCAGCAGCTCCCCTAGCGGGGGGGTGGACAATGAGCAGTTCTTC | CASSSPSGGVDNEQFF
- | TRBJ2-5 | TRBV7-9 | - | TGTGCCAGCACCCTTAGCGGGACAGCTCGGGAGACCCAGTACTTC | CASTLSGTARETQYF
- | TRBJ1-2 | TRBV6-5 | - | TGTGCCAGCAGTTACTCTGCAGGGCTAGCGCGAGGCTACACCTTC | CASSYSAGLARGYTF
- | TRBJ1-5 | TRBV28 | - | TGTGCCAGCGCAATCTCAGGTACAGTAGGGAATCAGCCCCAGCATTTT | CASAISGTVGNQPQHF
- | TRBJ1-4 | TRBV29-1 | - | TGCAGCGTAACGGGGGTGAAGGGAAGGGGTGAAAAACTGTTTTTT | CSVTGVKGRGEKLFF
TRBD1 | TRBJ1-5 | TRBV28 | - | TGTGCCAGCAGTAATGACAGGGAGATTAATCAGCCCCAGCATTTT | CASSNDREINQPQHF
- | TRBJ2-3 | TRBV29-1 | - | TGCAGCGCAACGGCCAGGGTCACAGATACGCAGTATTTT | CSATARVTDTQYF
- | TRBJ2-7 | TRBV19 | - | TGTGCCAGTAGTATTAGGGAGAGCTACGAGCAGTACTTC | CASSIRESYEQYF
TRBD1 | TRBJ1-4 | TRBV28 | - | TGTGCCAGCAGTAGACGGGGACAGGAAAAACTGTTTTTT | CASSRRGQEKLFF
- | TRBJ2-3 | TRBV9 | medium-sized | TGTGCCAGCAGCGAGGGGAGGGGGGCCAGCACAGATACGCAGTATTTT | CASSEGRGASTDTQYF
- | TRBJ2-7 | TRBV4-1 | - | TGCGCCAGCAGCCCCGGGGCAGCTGGATCTTACGAGCAGTACTTC | CASSPGAAGSYEQYF
- | TRBJ2-4 | TRBV27 | - | TGTGCCAGCAGTTTGGCGTTCACGGTAGCCAAAAACATTCAGTACTTC | CASSLAFTVAKNIQYF
- | TRBJ1-1 | TRBV27 | - | TGTGCCAGCAGCCGCCTGGGAGGACATATTGAGAACACTGAAGCTTTCTTT | CASSRLGGHIENTEAFF
TRBD1 | TRBJ1-2 | TRBV28 | - | TGTGCCAGCAGTTTTTATCCCGGGACAGGAGACCCAGGCTACACCTTC | CASSFYPGTGDPGYTF